What follows are 7 T cell receptor beta chains derived from one specimen sequenced in a study of blood T cell repertoires in COVID-19 (dated by TCRdb to 2019 to 2021). The library was generated by the immunoSEQ multiplex PCR assay. Sourced from immuneACCESS, this table was stored by TCRdb with only in-frame sequences that have V and J called. A share of the clones is absent; for the studies checked, an unresolved V gene accounts for under half, and the remainder has no known explanation. The sample has 250,000 or so clones on record, 75% to 90% of them singletons. Clones ranked in the top ten supply over 3.5% of the sample. Sequenced input: PBMCs or T cells enriched from blood (not recorded which). The receptors were gathered from a young woman with acute COVID-19.

The gene calls are TRBV27 and TRBJ1-6; D may be TRBD1 (5 bases). V was cut by 5 bases and J by 10 bases, with 9 bases left in between. The CDR3 is made up of 12 amino acids. The V gene's germline CDR1 is MNHEY and CDR2 SMNVEV (reference sequence). The CDR3 protein is CASSAQESPLHF. CDR3 nucleotides: TGTGCCAGCAGTGCACAGGAATCACCCCTCCACTTT.

A note on this clone: The sample carries other DNA sequences with the same CDR3. The chain has TRBV7-2 and TRBJ2-7, with D perhaps matching TRBD1 (6 bases). This CDR3 comprises 14 residues. V lost 1 base and J 4 bases, leaving 11 bases between the germline ends. Germline V gene lookup returns CDR1 SGHTA and CDR2 FQGNSA. CDR3: CASSLGTGPYEQYF. CDR3 sequence (DNA): TGTGCCAGCAGCTTAGGAACAGGGCCTTACGAGCAGTACTTC.

This rearrangement joins TRBV5-4 to TRBJ2-1; 11 bases line up with TRBD2. Germline lookup yields CDR1 SGHNT and CDR2 YYREEE (reference sequence). V dropped 4 bases and J dropped 4; count of bases not matched to a gene: 16. The CDR3 length is 19 residues. The CDR3 reads CASSPLTSGIDPFYNEQFF. The CDR3 DNA follows: TGTGCCAGCAGCCCGTTGACTAGCGGGATAGATCCTTTTTACAATGAGCAGTTCTTC.

There are a few counts of this clone. The chain has TRBV7-9 and TRBJ1-1; 8 nucleotides agree with TRBD1. V dropped 5 bases and J dropped 1; count of bases not matched to a gene: 6. This CDR3 region has 15 residues. Germline CDR1 SEHNR, CDR2 FQNEAQ (reference sequence). This chain's CDR3 is CASSPSGQANTEAFF. DNA for the CDR3: TGTGCCAGCAGCCCATCGGGACAGGCGAACACTGAAGCTTTCTTT. The full variable domain, its missing parts supplied by reference TRBV7-9 and TRBJ1-1, is DTGVSQNPRHKITKRGQNVTFRCDPISEHNRLYWYRQTLGQGPEFLTYFQNEAQLEKSRLLSDRFSAERPKGSFSTLEIQRTEQGDSAMYLCASSPSGQANTEAFFGQGTRLTVV.

The chain has TRBV4-1 and TRBJ2-3; 10 bases align to TRBD2. Trimming at V came to 1 base and at J to 4 bases, leaving 8 bases not matched to a gene. From germline, CDR1 is MGHRA and CDR2 YSYEKL. The CDR3 runs to 17 residues. The DNA of the CDR3 is TGCGCCAGCAGCCAAGTTCCTAGCGGGAGTATATCAGATACGCAGTATTTT. Encoded protein: CASSQVPSGSISDTQYF.

V and J are TRBV14 and TRBJ1-2, with D possibly being TRBD1 (6 bases). CDR3 length: 17 amino acids. Germline CDR1 and CDR2: SGHDN and FVKESK. V was trimmed by 4 bases and J by 0 bases, leaving 18 bases between them. The CDR3 DNA follows: TGTGCCAGCAGCCCGATAAGCGACAGGCGAACTAACTATGGCTACACCTTC. Amino acids: CASSPISDRRTNYGYTF.

The J gene is TRBJ2-3, the V gene TRBV19, with 10 positions matching TRBD2. J was trimmed by 7 bases and V by 1 base; bases with no gene match: 5. Germline values: CDR1 LNHDA, CDR2 SQIVND (reference sequence). The CDR3 length is 15 residues. The CDR3 bases are TGTGCCAGTAGTATAGGGCTAGCGGGAGCCTATACGCAGTATTTT. Protein: CASSIGLAGAYTQYF. Complete variable domain (other parts from reference TRBV19 and TRBJ2-3): DGGITQSPKYLFRKEGQNVTLSCEQNLNHDAMYWYRQDPGQGLRLIYYSQIVNDFQKGDIAEGYSVSREKKESFPLTVTSAQKNPTAFYLCASSIGLAGAYTQYFGPGTRLTVL.